This TCR beta chain comes out of a study of T cells in Graves' hyperthyroidism and ophthalmopathy. General observations from the study: Ophthalmopathy, as predicted by the model, came a median roughly 6.8 months after the prediction.

This clonotype was counted ten times or more. No antigen is known for it. Amplification of TCR beta CDR3 regions was performed using RNA transcripts as template. TCR CDR3 underwent first-round RT-PCR with the HTBI primer set. Using its own MiXCR run on the multiplex PCR reads, TCRdb lists one record per CDR3 protein. Altogether 300,000 to 500,000 distinct CDR3 sequences are present, about an eighth being singletons, with the ten largest covering around 28%. This receptor was obtained from a man in his forties or fifties with Graves' ophthalmopathy. Sequencing was performed on blood.

The CDR3 sequence is CASSPRTGEEKLFF. CDR3 DNA sequence: TGTGCCAGCAGTCCGAGGACAGGGGAAGAAAAACTGTTTTTT. The chain is built from TRBV12-3 or TRBV12-4 and TRBJ1-4; 9 nucleotides match TRBD1. The CDR3 is 14 residues long. The J segment lost 8 bases and the V segment lost 5 bases, leaving 6 bases of the junction unmatched.